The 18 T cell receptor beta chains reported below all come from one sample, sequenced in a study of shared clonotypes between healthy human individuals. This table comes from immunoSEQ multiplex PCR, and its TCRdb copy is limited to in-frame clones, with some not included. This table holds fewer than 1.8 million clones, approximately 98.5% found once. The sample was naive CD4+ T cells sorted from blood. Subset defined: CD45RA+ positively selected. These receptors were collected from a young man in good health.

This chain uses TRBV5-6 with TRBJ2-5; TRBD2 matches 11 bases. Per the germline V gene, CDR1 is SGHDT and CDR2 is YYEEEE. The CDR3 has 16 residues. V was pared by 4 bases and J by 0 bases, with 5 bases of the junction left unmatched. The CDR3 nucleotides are TGTGCCAGCAGCCTGTTAGCGGGAGGGAACCAAGAGACCCAGTACTTC. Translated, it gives CASSLLAGGNQETQYF.

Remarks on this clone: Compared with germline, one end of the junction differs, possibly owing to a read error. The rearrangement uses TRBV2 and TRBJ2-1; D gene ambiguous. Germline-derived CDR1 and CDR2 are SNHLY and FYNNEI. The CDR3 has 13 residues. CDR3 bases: TGTGCCAGCAGATTAAACTCCCACAATGAGCAGTTCTTC. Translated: CASRLNSHNEQFF.

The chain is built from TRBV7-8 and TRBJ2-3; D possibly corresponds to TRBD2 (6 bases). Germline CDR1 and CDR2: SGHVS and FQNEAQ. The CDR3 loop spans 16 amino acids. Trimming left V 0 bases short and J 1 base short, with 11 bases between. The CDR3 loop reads CASSLALTGGTDTQYF. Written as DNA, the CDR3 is TGTGCCAGCAGCTTAGCGCTCACGGGAGGCACAGATACGCAGTATTTT.

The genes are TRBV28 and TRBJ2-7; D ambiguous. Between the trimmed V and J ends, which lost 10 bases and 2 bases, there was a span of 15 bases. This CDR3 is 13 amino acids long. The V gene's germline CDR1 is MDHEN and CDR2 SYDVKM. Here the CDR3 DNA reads TGTGCCACCTCCCCAACAGCTACCTACGAGCAGTACTTC. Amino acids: CATSPTATYEQYF.

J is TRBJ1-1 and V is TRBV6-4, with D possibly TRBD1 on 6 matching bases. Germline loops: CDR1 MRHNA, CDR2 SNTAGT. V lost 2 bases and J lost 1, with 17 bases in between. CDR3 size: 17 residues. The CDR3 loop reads CASSDRGTPTANTEAFF. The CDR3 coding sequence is TGTGCCAGCAGTGACCGGGGGACACCGACAGCGAACACTGAAGCTTTCTTT.

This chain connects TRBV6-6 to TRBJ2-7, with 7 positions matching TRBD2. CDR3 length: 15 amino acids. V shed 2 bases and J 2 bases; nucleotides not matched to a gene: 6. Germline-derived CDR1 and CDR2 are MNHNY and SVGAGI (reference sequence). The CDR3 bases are TGTGCCAGCAGTTACGGTCTAGCGGAGACCTACGAGCAGTACTTC. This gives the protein CASSYGLAETYEQYF.

The CDR3 DNA reads as TGTGCCAGCAGCGCACAGGGTCGCCTAGCGGGAATCTCCGACTACGAGCAGTACTTC. Translating gives CASSAQGRLAGISDYEQYF. The chain employs TRBV7-6 and TRBJ2-7; 9 nucleotides match TRBD2. The V gene's germline CDR1 is SGHVS and CDR2 FNYEAQ. J lost 3 bases, V lost 5 bases, and 20 bases had no gene match. The CDR3 runs to 19 residues.

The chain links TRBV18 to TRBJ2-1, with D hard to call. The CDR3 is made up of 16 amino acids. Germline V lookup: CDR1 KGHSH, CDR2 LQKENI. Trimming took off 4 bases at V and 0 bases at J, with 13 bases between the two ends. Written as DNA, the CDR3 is TGTGCCAGCTCACTTACTTTGGAGAGCTCCTACAATGAGCAGTTCTTC. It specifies CASSLTLESSYNEQFF.

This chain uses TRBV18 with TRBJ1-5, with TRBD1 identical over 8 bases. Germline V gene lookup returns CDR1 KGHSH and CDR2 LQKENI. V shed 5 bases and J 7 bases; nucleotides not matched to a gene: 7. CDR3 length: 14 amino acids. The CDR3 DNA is TGTGCCAGCTCAGTCGACAGGGGCAGGCAGCCCCAGCATTTT. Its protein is CASSVDRGRQPQHF.

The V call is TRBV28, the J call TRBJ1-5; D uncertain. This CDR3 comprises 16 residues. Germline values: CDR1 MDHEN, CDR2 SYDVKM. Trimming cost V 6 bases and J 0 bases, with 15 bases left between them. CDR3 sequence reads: CASSQTAGISNQPQHF. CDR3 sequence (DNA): TGTGCCAGCAGCCAGACTGCGGGGATTAGCAATCAGCCCCAGCATTTT.

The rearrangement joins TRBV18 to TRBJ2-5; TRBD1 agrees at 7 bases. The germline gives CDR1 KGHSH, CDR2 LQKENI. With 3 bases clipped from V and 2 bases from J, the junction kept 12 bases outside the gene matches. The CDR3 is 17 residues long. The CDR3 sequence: CASSPAASARGQETQYF. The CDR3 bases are TGTGCCAGCTCACCCGCGGCCTCTGCCAGGGGGCAAGAGACCCAGTACTTC.

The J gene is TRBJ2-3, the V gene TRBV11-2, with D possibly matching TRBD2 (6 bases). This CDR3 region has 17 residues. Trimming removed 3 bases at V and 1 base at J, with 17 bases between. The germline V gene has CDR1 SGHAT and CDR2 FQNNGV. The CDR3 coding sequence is TGTGCCAGCAGCTTCCCCCGGGGCAGGGAGGGCACAGATACGCAGTATTTT. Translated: CASSFPRGREGTDTQYF.

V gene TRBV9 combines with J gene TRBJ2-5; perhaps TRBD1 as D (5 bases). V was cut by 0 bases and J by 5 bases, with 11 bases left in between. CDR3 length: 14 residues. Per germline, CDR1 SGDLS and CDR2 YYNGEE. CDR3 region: CASSVAQAGETQYF. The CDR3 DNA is TGTGCCAGCAGCGTAGCACAGGCTGGGGAGACCCAGTACTTC. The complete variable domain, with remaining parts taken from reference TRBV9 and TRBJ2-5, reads DSGVTQTPKHLITATGQRVTLRCSPRSGDLSVYWYQQSLDQGLQFLIQYYNGEERAKGNILERFSAQQFPDLHSELNLSSLELGDSALYFCASSVAQAGETQYFGPGTRLLVL.

DNA for the CDR3: TGTGCCAGCAGCTATCAGGGGGGTTTCTATGGCTACACCTTC. This translates into CASSYQGGFYGYTF. The chain combines TRBV7-2 with TRBJ1-2, with 7 bases matching TRBD1. The CDR3 covers 14 residues. Germline V gene sequence: CDR1 SGHTA, CDR2 FQGNSA. The V gene end was trimmed by 4 bases and the J gene end by 4 bases; junction bases not matched to a gene: 6. Full variable domain (outside the CDR3, taken from reference TRBV7-2 and TRBJ1-2): GAGVSQSPSNKVTEKGKDVELRCDPISGHTALYWYRQSLGQGLEFLIYFQGNSAPDKSGLPSDRFSAERTGGSVSTLTIQRTQQEDSAVYLCASSYQGGFYGYTFGSGTRLTVV.

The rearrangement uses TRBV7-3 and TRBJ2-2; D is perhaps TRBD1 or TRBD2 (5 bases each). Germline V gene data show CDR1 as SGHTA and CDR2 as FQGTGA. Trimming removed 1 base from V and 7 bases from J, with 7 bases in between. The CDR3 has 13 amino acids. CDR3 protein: CASSLRGNGELFF. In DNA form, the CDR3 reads TGTGCCAGCAGCTTAAGGGGGAACGGGGAGCTGTTTTTT.

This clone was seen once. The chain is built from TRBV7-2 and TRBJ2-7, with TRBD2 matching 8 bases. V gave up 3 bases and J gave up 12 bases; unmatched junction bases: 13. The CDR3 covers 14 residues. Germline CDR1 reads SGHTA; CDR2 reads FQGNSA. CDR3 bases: TGTGCCAGCAGCTTGAGACGGGAGGGCCCCCGGTTGTACTTC. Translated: CASSLRREGPRLYF.

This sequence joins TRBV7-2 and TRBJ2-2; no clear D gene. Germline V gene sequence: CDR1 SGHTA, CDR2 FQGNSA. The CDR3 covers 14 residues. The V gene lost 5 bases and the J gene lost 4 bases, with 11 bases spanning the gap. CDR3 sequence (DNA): TGTGCCAGCAGCGCGCAGCAACTCACCGGGGAGCTGTTTTTT. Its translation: CASSAQQLTGELFF.

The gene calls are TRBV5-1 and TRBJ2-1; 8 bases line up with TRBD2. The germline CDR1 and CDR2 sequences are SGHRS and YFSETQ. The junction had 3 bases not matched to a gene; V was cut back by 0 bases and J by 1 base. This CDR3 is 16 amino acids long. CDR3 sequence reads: CASSLVPSGSYNEQFF. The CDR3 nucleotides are TGCGCCAGCAGCTTGGTTCCTAGCGGGTCCTACAATGAGCAGTTCTTC. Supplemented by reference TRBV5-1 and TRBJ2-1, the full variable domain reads KAGVTQTPRYLIKTRGQQVTLSCSPISGHRSVSWYQQTPGQGLQFLFEYFSETQRNKGNFPGRFSGRQFSNSRSEMNVSTLELGDSALYLCASSLVPSGSYNEQFFGPGTRLTVL.